The 31 T cell receptor beta chains presented below share a single source sample, sequenced in a study of cytomegalovirus exposure and HLA in healthy donors (TCRdb year 2017). Library creation used the immunoSEQ multiplex PCR assay. A mixture of 60 forward primers for TCR Vbeta segments and 13 reverse primers for TCR Jbeta segments was used in the multiplex PCR. Here the immuneACCESS table is served through TCRdb, limited to in-frame sequences with V and J called. Missing clones are a known gap in these copies; in checked studies unresolved V genes cover under half, and the rest lacks a known reason. A total of 89,000 or so clones appear in this sample, over 70% of them only once. Of the sample, over 2% is held by the ten largest clones. Input material: PBMCs. These receptors all stem from a boy aged 5-17 years in good health and CMV-seronegative.

This chain uses TRBV25-1 with TRBJ1-1; unclear D gene. V was pared by 2 bases and J by 4 bases, with 14 bases between. The CDR3 has 15 amino acids. In germline, CDR1 is MGHDK, CDR2 SYGVNS. For the CDR3, the DNA is TGTGCCAGCAGTGAAGTTAGGTTCGGAGCCACTGAAGCTTTCTTT. Translation: CASSEVRFGATEAFF.

V gene TRBV15 combines with J gene TRBJ2-1, with TRBD2 identical over 11 bases. V lost 0 bases, J lost 6 bases, and 1 base stayed unmatched. Germline V gene lookup returns CDR1 LNHNV and CDR2 YYDKDF (reference sequence). CDR3 length equals 15 residues. The CDR3 spells CATSRDSGGANEQFF. The CDR3 DNA is TGTGCCACCAGCAGAGATAGCGGGGGGGCCAATGAGCAGTTCTTC.

CDR3 loop: CASSNSGGSTQTQYF. CDR3 nucleotide sequence: TGTGCCAGCAGTAATAGCGGGGGATCCACCCAGACCCAGTACTTC. This sequence joins TRBV6-6 and TRBJ2-5, with TRBD2 identical over 9 bases. J lost 6 bases, V lost 5 bases, and 10 bases had no gene match. This CDR3 spans 15 amino acids. Germline loops: CDR1 MNHNY, CDR2 SVGAGI (reference sequence).

This clone was counted a few times. This chain uses TRBV10-2 with TRBJ1-1; perhaps TRBD1 as D (5 bases). V shed 5 bases and J shed 2 bases, with 12 bases lying between them. Germline assignment: CDR1 WSHSY and CDR2 SAAADI. CDR3 length: 14 amino acids. CDR3 sequence (DNA): TGCGCCAGCAGTTTGACAGCAGTCAACACTGAAGCTTTCTTT. This gives the protein CASSLTAVNTEAFF.

The J gene is TRBJ2-3, the V gene TRBV27, with D tentatively TRBD2 (5 bases). Germline V lookup: CDR1 MNHEY, CDR2 SMNVEV (reference sequence). The CDR3 has 15 amino acids. Between the trimmed V and J ends, which lost 8 bases and 0 bases, there was a span of 15 bases. CDR3 in amino acids: CASGSSRYSTDTQYF. The DNA of the CDR3 is TGTGCCAGCGGGAGCTCCCGCTATAGCACAGATACGCAGTATTTT.

The J gene is TRBJ2-3, the V gene TRBV4-3; weak D call: TRBD2 (5 bases). The CDR3 totals 13 residues. Germline CDR1 and CDR2: LGHNA and YSLEER. V lost 3 bases and J lost 11, with 15 bases in between. This CDR3 reads CASSQDGIRLQYF. In nucleotides, the CDR3 is TGCGCCAGCAGCCAGGACGGGATACGGTTGCAGTATTTT.

This chain links TRBV7-8 with TRBJ1-5; 7 bases are shared with TRBD1. The CDR3 is 15 residues long. V shed 5 bases and J 0 bases; nucleotides not matched to a gene: 4. Germline V lookup: CDR1 SGHVS, CDR2 FQNEAQ. CDR3 protein: CASSRDRLSNQPQHF. The CDR3 nucleotides read TGTGCCAGCAGCCGGGACAGACTTAGCAATCAGCCCCAGCATTTT.

The chain has TRBV7-9 and TRBJ2-7; 8 nucleotides agree with TRBD1. Germline trimming cut 2 bases from V and 6 bases from J; bases unmatched to any gene: 6. Germline V gene sequence: CDR1 SEHNR, CDR2 FQNEAQ (reference sequence). This CDR3 has 14 residues. CDR3 sequence (DNA): TGTGCCAGCAGCTTACAGGGGGCAAACGGCGAGCAGTACTTC. It codes for CASSLQGANGEQYF.

The chain couples TRBV28 to TRBJ1-4; D ambiguous. The CDR3 has 10 amino acids. Germline assignment: CDR1 MDHEN and CDR2 SYDVKM. The V and J ends lost 5 bases and 8 bases respectively, with 3 bases between them. The CDR3, as DNA: TGTGCCAGCAGTGAGGAAAAACTGTTTTTT. Translated, it gives CASSEEKLFF.

Only a few counts were recorded for this clone. The gene calls are TRBV7-9 and TRBJ1-2; D remains unclear. Germline assignment: CDR1 SEHNR and CDR2 FQNEAQ (reference sequence). This CDR3 is built from 15 residues. Trimming stripped 1 base from V and 4 bases from J, with 13 bases between. The CDR3 DNA follows: TGTGCCAGCAGCTTAGTCGGAGAACTTTCCTATGGCTACACCTTC. As protein: CASSLVGELSYGYTF.

The rearrangement links TRBV4-1 to TRBJ2-5, with D uncertain. The length of the CDR3 is 12 residues. Germline-derived CDR1 and CDR2 are MGHRA and YSYEKL. V lost 1 base and J 9 bases, leaving 9 bases between the germline ends. The CDR3 reads CASSQGLVPQYF. CDR3 DNA sequence: TGCGCCAGCAGCCAAGGTCTAGTTCCCCAGTACTTC.

V and J are TRBV6-1 and TRBJ1-4; the D is unclear. Per the germline V gene, CDR1 is MNHNS and CDR2 is SASEGT. The length of the CDR3 is 15 residues. Trimming removed 4 bases at V and 4 bases at J, with 13 bases between. The CDR3 DNA reads as TGTGCCAGCAGTGCGGTTTCAGGATTTAATGAAAAACTGTTTTTT. Translation: CASSAVSGFNEKLFF.

V and J are TRBV6-5 and TRBJ2-1; 7 nucleotides agree with TRBD2. CDR3 size: 12 residues. V was pared by 4 bases and J by 9 bases, with 3 bases of the junction left unmatched. The germline gives CDR1 MNHEY, CDR2 SVGAGI. CDR3 nucleotide sequence: TGTGCCAGCAGTTTCGCGGGAGCTGAGCAGTTCTTC. Its protein product is CASSFAGAEQFF.

This chain uses TRBV4-3 with TRBJ2-1; TRBD2 might be the D (6 bases). This CDR3 has 18 residues. V was cut by 2 bases and J by 0 bases, with 17 bases left in between. Germline loops: CDR1 LGHNA, CDR2 YSLEER. This chain's CDR3 is CASSQPSWGVRSYNEQFF. CDR3 DNA: TGCGCCAGCAGCCAACCCTCCTGGGGGGTCCGCTCCTACAATGAGCAGTTCTTC.

The chain combines TRBV29-1 with TRBJ2-7; D perhaps matches TRBD2 (5 bases). V was trimmed by 4 bases and J by 3 bases, leaving 19 bases between them. In germline, CDR1 is SQVTM, CDR2 ANQGSEA. This CDR3 spans 15 amino acids. CDR3 sequence reads: CSVVGNSHPNYEQYF. The CDR3 DNA reads as TGCAGCGTTGTCGGGAACAGCCATCCAAACTACGAGCAGTACTTC.

In this sample, this clone turned up once. V and J are TRBV27 and TRBJ1-1; a possible D gene is TRBD1 (5 bases). The CDR3 has 12 residues. Looked up from germline, CDR1 is MNHEY and CDR2 is SMNVEV (reference sequence). V lost 5 bases and J lost 3, with 7 bases in between. The CDR3 protein is CASSPGDTEAFF. CDR3 nucleotide sequence: TGTGCCAGCAGTCCGGGGGACACTGAAGCTTTCTTT.

The genes are TRBV29-1 and TRBJ2-3, with TRBD1 matching over 10 bases. Trimming removed 3 bases from V and 3 bases from J; junction bases left unmatched: 3. The CDR3 runs to 14 residues. Germline-derived CDR1 and CDR2 are SQVTM and ANQGSEA. CDR3 in amino acids: CSVDRQGATDTQYF. The CDR3 DNA sequence: TGCAGCGTTGACCGACAGGGGGCGACAGATACGCAGTATTTT.

The chain links TRBV6-1 to TRBJ1-2; no reliable D call. The CDR3 covers 13 residues. In germline, CDR1 is MNHNS, CDR2 SASEGT. Trimming stripped 4 bases from V and 4 bases from J, with 10 bases between. For the CDR3, the DNA is TGTGCCAGCAGTGTACAACAGACCTATGGCTACACCTTC. Translating gives CASSVQQTYGYTF.

The chain is built from TRBV5-6 and TRBJ1-2, with D tentatively TRBD1 (5 bases). Germline V gives CDR1 SGHDT, CDR2 YYEEEE. The V end lost 5 bases, the J end lost 7 bases, and 9 bases lay between the germline ends. This CDR3 spans 11 amino acids. The CDR3 loop is CASRTTAGYTF. As DNA, the CDR3 is TGTGCCAGCAGGACGACAGCTGGCTACACCTTC.

The chain carries TRBV9 and TRBJ1-2, with D hard to call. CDR1 is SGDLS, CDR2 YYNGEE, per germline. The CDR3 is made up of 17 amino acids. The V gene lost 0 bases and the J gene lost 8 bases, with 23 bases spanning the gap. The CDR3 region is CASSVEGAWGEIGGYTF. The CDR3 nucleotides read TGTGCCAGCAGCGTAGAAGGAGCTTGGGGAGAAATAGGGGGCTACACCTTC.

The rearrangement links TRBV15 to TRBJ1-2; weak D call: TRBD1 (5 bases). The CDR3 length is 13 residues. V lost 4 bases, J lost 1 base, and 7 bases lay in between. Germline V gene data show CDR1 as LNHNV and CDR2 as YYDKDF (reference sequence). CDR3 loop: CATSTDINYGYTF. Written as DNA, the CDR3 is TGTGCCACCAGCACGGACATTAACTATGGCTACACCTTC.

This clone has a single count. The rearrangement uses TRBV19 and TRBJ2-7; the match to TRBD2 covers 10 bases. Germline trimming cut 5 bases from V and 3 bases from J; bases unmatched to any gene: 4. This CDR3 has 14 amino acids. In germline, CDR1 is LNHDA, CDR2 SQIVND (reference sequence). CDR3 coding DNA: TGTGCCAGTAGTGTTAGCGGGGGGAGCTACGAGCAGTACTTC. Translating it yields CASSVSGGSYEQYF.

The CDR3 sequence is CASSFPLERFTDTQYF. The CDR3 DNA reads TGTGCCAGCAGCTTTCCCCTGGAGCGGTTCACAGATACGCAGTATTTT. This rearrangement joins TRBV7-2 to TRBJ2-3, with D perhaps matching TRBD2 (5 bases). The CDR3 has 16 residues. V lost 3 bases to trimming and J lost 2 bases, with 15 bases between them. Germline V gene sequence: CDR1 SGHTA, CDR2 FQGNSA. Full variable domain (missing parts from reference TRBV7-2 and TRBJ2-3): GAGVSQSPSNKVTEKGKDVELRCDPISGHTALYWYRQSLGQGLEFLIYFQGNSAPDKSGLPSDRFSAERTGGSVSTLTIQRTQQEDSAVYLCASSFPLERFTDTQYFGPGTRLTVL.

The CDR3 protein is CASSQIGPGSSYNSPLHF. CDR3 nucleotide sequence: TGTGCCAGCAGCCAAATCGGACCGGGGAGCTCCTATAATTCACCCCTCCACTTT. The chain joins TRBV7-2 to TRBJ1-6; unclear D gene. CDR3 size: 18 residues. Germline CDR1 SGHTA, CDR2 FQGNSA. Trimming took off 5 bases at V and 0 bases at J, with 17 bases between the two ends.

The chain combines TRBV5-4 with TRBJ2-1; D is undetermined. Germline V gene data show CDR1 as SGHNT and CDR2 as YYREEE (reference sequence). Trimming left V 4 bases short and J 5 bases short, with 10 bases between. The CDR3 has 13 amino acids. CDR3 sequence (DNA): TGTGCCAGCAGCAACTCTAGAGACAATGAGCAGTTCTTC. Translated: CASSNSRDNEQFF.

About this clone: One end of the junction varies from germline; a read error may be responsible. The chain has TRBV7-7 and TRBJ2-1, with D unclear. CDR3 length equals 15 residues. The germline CDR1 and CDR2 sequences are SSHAT and FNYEAQ (reference sequence). The CDR3 sequence: CASSADIFSYNEQFF. The DNA for the CDR3 is TGTGCTAGCAGCGCCGACATCTTTTCCTACAATGAGCAGTTCTTC.

The rearrangement links TRBV2 to TRBJ2-3, with 12 bases that match TRBD1. From germline, CDR1 is SNHLY and CDR2 FYNNEI. With 4 bases clipped from V and 4 bases from J, the junction kept 3 bases outside the gene matches. CDR3 size: 15 residues. In nucleotides, the CDR3 is TGTGCCAGCAGTGTGGGGACAGGGGGCCCAGATACGCAGTATTTT. It translates to CASSVGTGGPDTQYF.

This rearrangement joins TRBV28 to TRBJ2-3, with unresolved D. Per the germline V gene, CDR1 is MDHEN and CDR2 is SYDVKM. Trimming took 5 bases from V and 0 from J, leaving 9 bases between them. CDR3 length: 14 amino acids. The DNA for the CDR3 is TGTGCCAGCAGTCTAGGAACTAGCACAGATACGCAGTATTTT. Translating it yields CASSLGTSTDTQYF.

The genes are TRBV4-2 and TRBJ2-3; 7 bases line up with TRBD2. The germline V gene has CDR1 LGHNA and CDR2 YNFKEQ. The CDR3 spans 19 residues. J lost 1 base, V lost 0 bases, and 13 bases had no gene match. The CDR3 loop is CASSQDPRGWGGRTDTQYF. The DNA of the CDR3 is TGTGCCAGCAGCCAAGATCCCCGGGGGTGGGGGGGTCGCACAGATACGCAGTATTTT.

This chain joins TRBV6-6 and TRBJ1-1; 7 nucleotides agree with TRBD1. This CDR3 has 16 amino acids. With 4 bases clipped from V and 5 bases from J, the junction kept 13 bases outside the gene matches. Germline V CDR1 and CDR2: MNHNY, SVGAGI (reference sequence). The CDR3 region has the DNA TGTGCCAGCAGTTCAGGGGGGTTGGGAATTGCGACTGAAGCTTTCTTT. Its protein is CASSSGGLGIATEAFF.

This chain links TRBV7-2 with TRBJ2-3; tentative D call: TRBD2 (5 bases). The V end lost 0 bases, the J end lost 3 bases, and 16 bases lay between the germline ends. This CDR3 comprises 17 residues. The germline CDR1 and CDR2 sequences are SGHTA and FQGNSA. The CDR3 DNA sequence: TGTGCCAGCAGCTTAGCGGTAGCGCTGTCCCAGACAGATACGCAGTATTTT. Translated, it gives CASSLAVALSQTDTQYF. The whole variable domain, filled in from reference TRBV7-2 and TRBJ2-3, reads GAGVSQSPSNKVTEKGKDVELRCDPISGHTALYWYRQSLGQGLEFLIYFQGNSAPDKSGLPSDRFSAERTGGSVSTLTIQRTQQEDSAVYLCASSLAVALSQTDTQYFGPGTRLTVL.